This paragraph reports one T cell receptor (beta chain). This specimen belongs to a study of blood T cell repertoires in COVID-19. Study overall: The United States, Italy and Spain supplied acute and convalescent COVID-19 samples. In each case, the material was cDNA or gDNA derived from T cells, B-cell-depleted T cells, or PBMCs.

Per the authors' pipeline: Amplification from reference gene primers served as the basis for estimated nucleated cell counts. Using immunoSEQ multiplex PCR, the repertoire was profiled, and TCRdb retains in-frame clones only, with some absent. That table gives V, J and clone size, and the DNA gave D and trimming. This sample yields 25,000 to 35,000 clones, of which roughly nine tenths are seen a single time; roughly 5.7% belongs to the top ten. In germline, CDR1 is MNHEY, CDR2 SVGAGI. This CDR3 is built from 12 residues. V shed 5 bases and J shed 6 bases, with 10 bases lying between them. Sequencing was carried out using peripheral blood. This clonotype was obtained from a human donor in a cohort sampled during active COVID-19. The J gene is TRBJ1-2, the V gene TRBV6-5; perhaps TRBD1 as D (5 bases). The CDR3 sequence: CASSPGGDGYTF. The CDR3 DNA reads TGTGCCAGCAGTCCCGGAGGGGATGGCTACACCTTC.